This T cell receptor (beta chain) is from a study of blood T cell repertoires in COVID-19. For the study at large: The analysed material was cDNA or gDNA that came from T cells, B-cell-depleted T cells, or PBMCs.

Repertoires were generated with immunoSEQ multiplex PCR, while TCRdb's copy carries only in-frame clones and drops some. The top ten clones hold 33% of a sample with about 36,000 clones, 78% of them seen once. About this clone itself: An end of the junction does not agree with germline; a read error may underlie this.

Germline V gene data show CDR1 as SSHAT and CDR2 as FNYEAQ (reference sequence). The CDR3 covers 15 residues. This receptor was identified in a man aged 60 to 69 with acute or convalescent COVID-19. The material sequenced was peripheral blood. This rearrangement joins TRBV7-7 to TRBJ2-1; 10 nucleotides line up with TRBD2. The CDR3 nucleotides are TGTGCTAGCAGCTTCGGGACTAGCGACTACAATGAGCAGTTCTTC. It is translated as CASSFGTSDYNEQFF.